One and the same sample provided the 18 T cell receptor beta chains below, sequenced in a study of technical replicates of blood from a few donors (dated by TCRdb to between 2016 and 2019). The method behind the library was the immunoSEQ multiplex PCR assay. The immuneACCESS repertoire file appears here via TCRdb, limited to in-frame rearrangements. These files lack a portion of the clones; in checked studies, under half of the deficit traces to unresolved V genes, and the cause of the others is not known. The table for this sample lists 74,000 or so clones; about 96% of them were counted only once. The top ten clones comprise about 0.3% of the sample. The sequencing input was T cells isolated from PBMCs. The source is a human donor in good health.

The chain joins TRBV15 to TRBJ2-4, with a tentative D call TRBD1 (6 bases). Germline V gene data show CDR1 as LNHNV and CDR2 as YYDKDF (reference sequence). The length of the CDR3 is 11 residues. With 4 bases removed from V and 8 bases from J, the gap between germline ends came to 6 bases. CDR3 DNA sequence: TGTGCCACCAGCAAGGGGGACATTCAGTACTTC. It is translated as CATSKGDIQYF.

The chain is built from TRBV7-2 and TRBJ2-2; a possible D gene is TRBD2 (6 bases). With 5 bases removed from V and 0 bases from J, the gap between germline ends came to 13 bases. In germline, CDR1 is SGHTA, CDR2 FQGNSA. The CDR3 is 16 amino acids. The CDR3 here is CASSLRGGTNTGELFF. Here the CDR3 DNA reads TGTGCCAGCAGCCTTCGTGGCGGGACGAACACCGGGGAGCTGTTTTTT.

This rearrangement joins TRBV7-9 to TRBJ2-1, with D perhaps TRBD2 (6 bases). In germline, CDR1 is SEHNR, CDR2 FQNEAQ (reference sequence). The CDR3 runs 13 residues. Trimming left V 3 bases short and J 9 bases short, with 12 bases between. The CDR3 reads CASSLNSGSEQFF. The DNA for the CDR3 is TGTGCCAGCAGCTTGAATAGCGGTTCTGAGCAGTTCTTC.

The chain is built from TRBV15 and TRBJ2-7; TRBD2 matches 9 bases. Germline values: CDR1 LNHNV, CDR2 YYDKDF (reference sequence). The length of the CDR3 is 13 residues. With V trimmed by 5 bases and J by 6 bases, 5 bases remained unmatched. The CDR3 here is CATSLSGRGEQYF. The CDR3 bases are TGTGCCACCAGCCTTAGCGGGAGAGGCGAGCAGTACTTC.

This sequence joins TRBV27 and TRBJ1-2, with 10 positions matching TRBD1. The CDR3 is made up of 15 amino acids. V lost 2 bases and J lost 1; bases outside the gene matches: 1. Germline V gene sequence: CDR1 MNHEY, CDR2 SMNVEV (reference sequence). Here the CDR3 reads CASSLGTGDNYGYTF. As DNA, the CDR3 is TGTGCCAGCAGTTTAGGGACAGGGGATAACTATGGCTACACCTTC.

This chain joins TRBV10-3 and TRBJ2-2; no clear D gene. V lost 8 bases, J lost 4 bases, and 11 bases lay in between. Germline values: CDR1 ENHRY, CDR2 SYGVKD. CDR3 length: 13 amino acids. CDR3: CAISPSGTGELFF. CDR3 bases: TGTGCCATCTCGCCGAGTGGCACCGGGGAGCTGTTTTTT.

The V gene is TRBV2, the J gene TRBJ2-1; 8 bases are a match to TRBD2. Germline CDR1 reads SNHLY; CDR2 reads FYNNEI. The CDR3 spans 12 residues. DNA for the CDR3: TGTGCTCATAGCGGGGAGAACAATGAGCAGTTCTTC. The encoded protein is CAHSGENNEQFF. The whole variable domain, filled in from reference TRBV2 and TRBJ2-1, reads EPEVTQTPSHQVTQMGQEVILRCVPISNHLYFYWYRQILGQKVEFLVSFYNNEISEKSEIFDDQFSVERPDGSNFTLKIRSTKLEDSAMYFCAHSGENNEQFFGPGTRLTVL.

The chain uses TRBV11-3 and TRBJ1-5; TRBD1 is a possible D gene (5 bases). Trimming took 5 bases from V and 3 from J, leaving 14 bases between them. The CDR3 spans 15 residues. The germline V gene has CDR1 SGHNT and CDR2 YENEEA. CDR3 nucleotide sequence: TGTGCCAGCAGCATACCGATACAGGTCAATCAGCCCCAGCATTTT. It codes for CASSIPIQVNQPQHF.

The chain joins TRBV4-2 to TRBJ2-3, with TRBD2 identical over 8 bases. The CDR3 is made up of 18 amino acids. Trimming cost V 1 base and J 5 bases; bases outside gene matches: 14. CDR1 and CDR2 from the germline V gene are LGHNA and YNFKEQ. CDR3 region: CASSQAYQREKSRDTQYF. In nucleotides, the CDR3 is TGTGCCAGCAGCCAAGCCTACCAGCGGGAGAAGTCTCGAGATACGCAGTATTTT.

Details on this clone: At one of its ends the junction is not consistent with the germline gene, which may arise from a read error. The sample has other DNA sequences that encode this CDR3 too. The chain recombines TRBV5-6 with TRBJ1-2, with no clear D. The CDR3 contains 12 residues. Germline lookup yields CDR1 SGHDT and CDR2 YYEEEE. The CDR3 reads CASNVGVYGYTF. CDR3 sequence (DNA): TGTGCTAGCAACGTGGGCGTCTATGGCTACACCTTC.

The genes are TRBV9 and TRBJ1-5; 10 bases match TRBD1. Germline V gene sequence: CDR1 SGDLS, CDR2 YYNGEE. CDR3 length equals 15 residues. V dropped 4 bases and J dropped 6; count of bases not matched to a gene: 7. The CDR3 DNA reads TGTGCCAGCAGCTTATACGGGACAGGGGTTCAGCCCCAGCATTTT. This encodes CASSLYGTGVQPQHF.

This chain links TRBV30 with TRBJ2-3; TRBD1 matches 8 bases. Per germline, CDR1 GTSNPN and CDR2 SVGIG (reference sequence). This CDR3 has 13 residues. Germline trimming cut 8 bases from V and 4 bases from J; bases unmatched to any gene: 8. As DNA, the CDR3 is TGTGCCGGGGGGACAGGATTATCAGATACGCAGTATTTT. Protein sequence: CAGGTGLSDTQYF.

The V call is TRBV2, the J call TRBJ2-7; 7 bases agree with TRBD1. The CDR3 has 15 residues. The V gene's germline CDR1 is SNHLY and CDR2 FYNNEI. Losses at the gene ends were 3 bases for V and 2 bases for J; bases not matched to a gene: 7. CDR3 loop: CASSDMLDRAYEQYF. The CDR3 DNA reads as TGTGCCAGCAGTGACATGCTAGACAGGGCCTACGAGCAGTACTTC.

The chain is built from TRBV6-5 and TRBJ1-5; TRBD1 matches 7 bases. The germline CDR1 and CDR2 sequences are MNHEY and SVGAGI. Trimming removed 2 bases from V and 2 bases from J; junction bases left unmatched: 0. The CDR3 is 14 amino acids. The CDR3 sequence is CASSYGQGNQPQHF. CDR3 DNA sequence: TGTGCCAGCAGTTACGGACAGGGCAATCAGCCCCAGCATTTT.

This chain uses TRBV4-1 with TRBJ2-3; D ambiguous. Germline V gene data show CDR1 as MGHRA and CDR2 as YSYEKL. The CDR3 is 14 amino acids. The germline V and J ends were trimmed by 0 bases and 3 bases, with 7 bases remaining between them. The CDR3 DNA reads as TGCGCCAGCAGCCAAGATGTGACTACAGATACGCAGTATTTT. This sequence encodes CASSQDVTTDTQYF.

The chain recombines TRBV9 with TRBJ1-1; D remains unclear. Germline V gene lookup returns CDR1 SGDLS and CDR2 YYNGEE. The CDR3 is made up of 15 amino acids. V was clipped by 2 bases and J by 2 bases, with 13 bases between them. CDR3 region: CASSVAGVVNTEAFF. The CDR3 nucleotides are TGTGCCAGCAGCGTGGCCGGGGTGGTAAACACTGAAGCTTTCTTT.

The V gene is TRBV5-4, the J gene TRBJ2-7; perhaps TRBD1 as D (5 bases). V lost 4 bases and J 2 bases, leaving 19 bases between the germline ends. This CDR3 contains 16 residues. In germline, CDR1 is SGHNT, CDR2 YYREEE (reference sequence). As DNA, the CDR3 is TGTGCCAGCAGCCTAAGCCCAGGGCCAGGAACCTACGAGCAGTACTTC. This translates into CASSLSPGPGTYEQYF. Full variable domain (missing parts from reference TRBV5-4 and TRBJ2-7): ETGVTQSPTHLIKTRGQQVTLRCSSQSGHNTVSWYQQALGQGPQFIFQYYREEENGRGNFPPRFSGLQFPNYSSELNVNALELDDSALYLCASSLSPGPGTYEQYFGPGTRLTVT.

This clone has a single count. V usage is TRBV7-2 and J usage is TRBJ1-2; D perhaps matches TRBD1 (5 bases). Trimming removed 1 base at V and 8 bases at J, with 14 bases between. Germline V lookup: CDR1 SGHTA, CDR2 FQGNSA. There are 14 residues in the CDR3. The CDR3 region is CASSLGPGRGGYTF. The CDR3 region has the DNA TGTGCCAGCAGCTTAGGTCCAGGGCGTGGGGGCTACACCTTC.